This is a list of T cell receptor beta chains from one sample in a study of shared clonotypes between healthy human individuals. Assay: immunoSEQ multiplex PCR; the TCRdb copy retains only in-frame clones and omits some. The table lists fewer than 800,000 clones, 92% of them singletons. Sequencing was performed on naive CD8+ T cells sorted from blood. Every receptor here comes from a man aged 25 to 45 in good health. Both conserved end residues are part of each CDR3. D genes are given only for firm matches. Size is omitted from some rows. Given values are once, few, many or a class for expanded clones.

>NA|13|TRBJ2-7|NA|TRBV7-2
CASSFPEFYEQYF
TGTGCCAGCAGCTTCCCCGAGTTCTACGAGCAGTACTTC
>NA|17|TRBJ2-3|NA|TRBV10-1
CASSDYRDIASTDTQYF
TGCGCCAGCAGTGATTACCGGGACATCGCTAGCACAGATACGCAGTATTTT
>NA|16|TRBJ2-7|NA|TRBV19
CASSKGRGERAYEQYF
TGTGCCAGTAGTAAGGGGAGGGGGGAAAGAGCCTACGAGCAGTACTTC
>once|13|TRBJ2-1|NA|TRBV6-1
CASSEEGWNEQFF
TGTGCCAGCAGTGAAGAGGGATGGAATGAGCAGTTCTTC
>NA|14|TRBJ2-7|TRBD2|TRBV10-2
CASSQLAFTYEQYF
TGCGCCAGCAGCCAACTAGCGTTCACTTACGAGCAGTACTTC
>NA|14|TRBJ2-7|NA|TRBV13
CASSGGPQRGEQYF
TGTGCCAGCAGCGGAGGACCCCAAAGGGGAGAGCAGTACTTC
>NA|15|TRBJ2-1|TRBD1|TRBV28
CASSPGTGTYNEQFF
TGTGCCAGCAGCCCCGGGACAGGGACCTACAATGAGCAGTTCTTC
>NA|12|TRBJ2-7|TRBD2|TRBV7-9
CASTSGIHEQYF
TGTGCCAGTACTAGCGGGATACACGAGCAGTACTTC
>NA|15|TRBJ2-1|NA|TRBV5-8
CASSAGQSSYNEQFF
TGTGCCAGCAGTGCGGGACAAAGCTCCTACAATGAGCAGTTCTTC
>NA|16|TRBJ2-2|NA|TRBV7-3
CASSSLGSGDTGELFF
TGTGCCAGCAGCAGCCTTGGGAGTGGGGACACCGGGGAGCTGTTTTTT
>NA|14|TRBJ1-5|NA|TRBV5-6
CASSLATGNQPQHF
TGTGCCAGCAGCTTGGCAACAGGGAATCAGCCCCAGCATTTT
>few|11|TRBJ1-5|NA|TRBV7-9
CALGGLQPQHF
TGTGCCCTGGGTGGGTTGCAGCCCCAGCATTTT
>NA|17|TRBJ2-7|TRBD2|TRBV2
CASSPLAGGPSIYEQYF
TGTGCCAGCAGCCCCCTAGCGGGAGGGCCTTCTATCTACGAGCAGTACTTC
>NA|16|TRBJ2-7|NA|TRBV27
CASSLSRGDWNYEQYF
TGTGCCAGCAGTTTATCGAGAGGGGACTGGAACTACGAGCAGTACTTC
>once|17|TRBJ2-3|TRBD2|TRBV19
CASSISFLAGATDTQYF
TGTGCCAGTAGTATATCCTTCCTAGCGGGGGCCACAGATACGCAGTATTTT
>NA|13|TRBJ1-1|NA|TRBV5-1
CASSSDGGTEAFF
TGCGCCAGCAGCTCAGACGGGGGCACTGAAGCTTTCTTT
>NA|15|TRBJ1-5|NA|TRBV27
CASSFIGASNQPQHF
TGTGCCAGCAGTTTTATAGGGGCTAGCAATCAGCCCCAGCATTTT
>NA|15|TRBJ1-2|NA|TRBV10-2
CASSESWTEFYGYTF
TGCGCCAGCAGTGAAAGTTGGACAGAGTTCTATGGCTACACCTTC
>NA|19|TRBJ2-6|TRBD2|TRBV7-9
CASSLKKGREGSGANVLTF
TGTGCCAGCAGCCTAAAAAAGGGCAGGGAGGGCTCTGGGGCCAACGTCCTGACTTTC
>NA|15|TRBJ2-7|NA|TRBV19
CASSIVPTSTYEQYF
TGTGCCAGTAGTATAGTCCCGACTTCTACCTACGAGCAGTACTTC
>NA|15|TRBJ2-1|TRBD1|TRBV27
CASSTQGAQVYEQFF
TGTGCCAGCAGCACTCAGGGGGCGCAGGTCTATGAGCAGTTCTTC
>NA|14|TRBJ1-2|NA|TRBV6-6
CASSYTIFNEGYTF
TGTGCCAGCAGTTACACAATCTTTAATGAAGGCTACACCTTC
>NA|15|TRBJ2-7|NA|TRBV9
CASSVDGSGFYEQYF
TGTGCCAGCAGCGTAGACGGGTCGGGCTTCTACGAGCAGTACTTC
>NA|16|TRBJ2-1|TRBD1|TRBV5-1
CASSLLQGASYNEQFF
TGCGCCAGCAGCTTGCTCCAGGGGGCGTCCTACAATGAGCAGTTCTTC
>NA|16|TRBJ1-2|NA|TRBV28
CASSPRVFRGDYGYTF
TGTGCCAGCAGTCCCCGGGTCTTTAGGGGGGACTATGGCTACACCTTC
>NA|17|TRBJ2-1|NA|TRBV7-8
CASSLVSLRSSYNEQFF
TGTGCCAGCAGCTTAGTAAGTCTTCGGAGCTCCTACAATGAGCAGTTCTTC
>NA|21|TRBJ2-1|TRBD1|TRBV4-3
CASSHPLTTGTGGISYNEQFF
TGCGCCAGCAGCCACCCGCTAACCACCGGGACAGGGGGCATATCCTACAATGAGCAGTTCTTC
>NA|15|TRBJ2-5|TRBD2|TRBV6-1
CARTSGRARRETQYF
TGTGCCAGGACTAGCGGGAGGGCCCGAAGAGAGACCCAGTACTTC
>NA|15|TRBJ2-7|TRBD1|TRBV4-3
CASSQMTGFSYEQYF
TGCGCCAGCAGCCAGATGACAGGGTTCTCCTACGAGCAGTACTTC
>many|16|TRBJ1-4|NA|TRBV28
CASTYLGTTPQEKLFF
TGTGCCAGCACTTACCTGGGGACAACCCCCCAAGAAAAACTGTTTTTT
>NA|15|TRBJ2-1|NA|TRBV27
CASKARPSSYNEQFF
TGTGCCAGCAAAGCCCGTCCGAGCTCCTACAATGAGCAGTTCTTC
>once|13|TRBJ2-7|TRBD1|TRBV27
CASSPWTGVEQYF
TGTGCCAGCAGTCCTTGGACAGGCGTCGAGCAGTACTTC
>NA|14|TRBJ1-4|NA|TRBV5-1
CASSLYGSYEKLFF
TGCGCCAGCAGCTTGTACGGGTCATATGAAAAACTGTTTTTT
>NA|14|TRBJ1-5|NA|TRBV7-8
CASSPRPVHQPQHF
TGTGCCAGCAGCCCCCGACCGGTGCACCAGCCCCAGCATTTT
>NA|14|TRBJ2-1|TRBD2|TRBV6-1
CASVLAGSYNEQFF
TGTGCCAGCGTACTAGCGGGAAGTTACAATGAGCAGTTCTTC
>NA|16|TRBJ2-5|TRBD2|TRBV5-1
CASSSTGLEYQETQYF
TGCGCCAGCAGTTCCACGGGACTAGAGTACCAAGAGACCCAGTACTTC
>NA|17|TRBJ2-1|NA|TRBV11-2
CASSLWLAGNKYNEQFF
TGTGCCAGCAGCTTGTGGCTAGCAGGAAACAAATACAATGAGCAGTTCTTC
>NA|17|TRBJ2-6|NA|TRBV10-3
CAIPKEGGGAGANVLTF
TGTGCCATCCCCAAGGAGGGCGGGGGCGCTGGGGCCAACGTCCTGACTTTC
>NA|13|TRBJ2-1|NA|TRBV7-9
CASTITGNNEQFF
TGTGCCAGCACCATAACAGGGAACAATGAGCAGTTCTTC
>NA|13|TRBJ2-7|NA|TRBV7-9
CASSLKRHYEQYF
TGTGCCAGCAGCTTAAAACGCCACTACGAGCAGTACTTC
>NA|13|TRBJ1-1|NA|TRBV19
CASTVRGLAEAFF
TGTGCCAGTACCGTCCGGGGGCTGGCTGAAGCTTTCTTT
>NA|14|TRBJ1-1|NA|TRBV7-2
CASRPGPGIGEAFF
TGTGCCAGCAGGCCCGGACCGGGTATTGGTGAAGCTTTCTTT
>NA|12|TRBJ1-3|NA|TRBV6-5
CASTPNGNTIYF
TGTGCCAGCACCCCGAATGGAAACACCATATATTTT
>NA|14|TRBJ2-2|NA|TRBV4-1
CASSQDQGTGELFF
TGCGCCAGCAGCCAAGATCAGGGGACCGGGGAGCTGTTTTTT
>NA|14|TRBJ2-2|NA|TRBV27
CASSFFGGTGELFF
TGTGCCAGCAGTTTTTTTGGCGGCACCGGGGAGCTGTTTTTT
>NA|16|TRBJ2-1|TRBD2|TRBV25-1
CASSEPSGSKYNEQFF
TGTGCCAGCAGTGAACCAAGCGGGAGTAAGTACAATGAGCAGTTCTTC
>NA|14|TRBJ1-5|NA|TRBV27
CASSPLSGGQPQHF
TGTGCCAGCAGTCCCTTGTCGGGGGGCCAGCCCCAGCATTTT
>NA|16|TRBJ2-5|NA|TRBV11-2
CASSLGLWTIQETQYF
TGTGCCAGCAGCTTAGGTCTTTGGACGATCCAAGAGACCCAGTACTTC
>NA|14|TRBJ1-1|NA|TRBV2
CASSEVRGSTEAFF
TGTGCCAGCAGTGAAGTGCGGGGTTCCACTGAAGCTTTCTTT
>NA|15|TRBJ2-5|TRBD2|TRBV6-1
CASSESGSHQETQYF
TGTGCCAGCAGCGAAAGCGGGAGCCACCAAGAGACCCAGTACTTC
>NA|14|TRBJ2-7|NA|TRBV7-9
CASSLEQGSYEQYF
TGTGCCAGCAGCTTAGAACAGGGTTCCTACGAGCAGTACTTC
>NA|14|TRBJ1-4|TRBD1|TRBV27
CASSATGGREKLFF
TGTGCCAGCAGTGCTACAGGGGGCAGGGAAAAACTGTTTTTT
>NA|16|TRBJ2-3|NA|TRBV9
CASSVGATLSTDTQYF
TGTGCCAGCAGCGTAGGGGCGACCCTTAGCACAGATACGCAGTATTTT
>NA|16|TRBJ2-7|NA|TRBV7-9
CASSPSGGDRVYEQYF
TGTGCCAGCAGCCCCTCGGGGGGGGACAGGGTCTACGAGCAGTACTTC